This passage covers 17 T cell receptor beta chains from one sample sequenced in a study of blood T cells in healthy people across ages. PCR was performed a second time for about 6 to 11 cycles using a sample-barcoded 5' primer and a J-beta primer mix. TCRdb independently ran MiXCR on the 5' RACE reads; one entry per CDR3 protein. This table holds over a million distinct CDR3 sequences, 42% found once. The sequencing sample was made of blood. The source is a woman under 30 in good health.

This rearrangement joins TRBV6-6 to TRBJ1-2, with 7 bases identical to TRBD1. Trimming cost V 5 bases and J 2 bases; bases outside gene matches: 11. The CDR3 length is 16 residues. Germline assignment: CDR1 MNHNY and CDR2 SVGAGI (reference sequence). DNA for the CDR3: TGTGCCAGCAGTGGAGGGGACAGCCTCTTCAACTATGGCTACACCTTC. Translated: CASSGGDSLFNYGYTF.

The V gene is TRBV10-3, the J gene TRBJ2-1; 11 bases are a match to TRBD2. The CDR3 extends over 15 amino acids. Trimming took 6 bases from V and 5 from J; bases not matched to a gene: 6. Germline CDR1 is ENHRY and CDR2 is SYGVKD. CDR3 DNA sequence: TGTGCCATCAGCATGGGACTAGCGGTAAACAATGAGCAGTTCTTC. It yields the protein CAISMGLAVNNEQFF.

As to this clonotype: It is likely a read error, because the conserved phenylalanine at the end of the CDR3 is missing. This chain joins TRBV6-6 and TRBJ2-3; the match to TRBD1 covers 12 bases. The V and J ends lost 3 bases and 3 bases, in that order; junction bases with no gene match: 7. The germline CDR1 and CDR2 sequences are MNHNY and SVGAGI (reference sequence). The CDR3 is 17 amino acids. The CDR3 DNA reads as TGTGCCAGCAGTTATACGGGGACAGGGGGCTTGACAGATACGCAGTATGTT. It is translated as CASSYTGTGGLTDTQYV.

This clonotype has just a few counts. The CDR3 sequence is CAWDRGGPTDTQYF. The CDR3 DNA reads as TGTGCCTGGGATCGCGGGGGTCCCACAGATACGCAGTATTTT. The V and J genes are TRBV30 and TRBJ2-3, with 7 bases aligning to TRBD2. The germline gives CDR1 GTSNPN, CDR2 SVGIG (reference sequence). The CDR3 runs to 14 residues. V shed 5 bases and J 2 bases; nucleotides not matched to a gene: 7.

This chain links TRBV11-2 with TRBJ2-2; 10 bases are shared with TRBD2. Germline trimming cut 6 bases from V and 6 bases from J; bases unmatched to any gene: 4. CDR3 length: 14 amino acids. Germline CDR1 reads SGHAT; CDR2 reads FQNNGV. The CDR3 DNA follows: TGTGCCAGCAGTCCTAGCGGGAGCCCCGGGGAGCTGTTTTTT. As protein: CASSPSGSPGELFF. Full variable domain (outside the CDR3, taken from reference TRBV11-2 and TRBJ2-2): EAGVAQSPRYKIIEKRQSVAFWCNPISGHATLYWYQQILGQGPKLLIQFQNNGVVDDSQLPKDRFSAERLKGVDSTLKIQPAKLEDSAVYLCASSPSGSPGELFFGEGSRLTVL.

J is TRBJ2-1 and V is TRBV11-2; a possible D gene is TRBD1 (5 bases). The CDR3 runs 14 residues. V lost 3 bases and J 9 bases, leaving 15 bases between the germline ends. CDR1 and CDR2 (germline): SGHAT, FQNNGV. The CDR3 sequence is CASSFDGRGREQFF. Here the CDR3 DNA reads TGTGCCAGCAGCTTTGACGGTAGGGGCCGTGAGCAGTTCTTC.

This clonotype came up once. The V and J genes are TRBV30 and TRBJ2-7; no firm D call. The CDR3 has 12 residues. V was trimmed by 0 bases and J by 2 bases, leaving 5 bases between them. Per germline, CDR1 GTSNPN and CDR2 SVGIG (reference sequence). CDR3 protein: CAWSVGPYEQYF. The DNA of the CDR3 is TGTGCCTGGAGTGTAGGACCCTACGAGCAGTACTTC.

This clonotype showed up just a few times. The chain uses TRBV27 and TRBJ2-4; D ambiguous. The J call may not be correct, given that the DNA end is closer to TRBJ2-7. The CDR3 sequence is 13 residues long. The germline V gene has CDR1 MNHEY and CDR2 SMNVEV (reference sequence). This CDR3 is CASSLSQNYEQYF. The CDR3 region has the DNA TGTGCCAGCAGTTTATCACAGAACTACGAGCAGTACTTC.

In this sample, this clonotype turned up a few times. The chain couples TRBV20-1 to TRBJ1-2; D is ambiguous. Trimming shortened V by 0 bases and J by 3 bases, and 8 bases separated the two germline ends. Germline loops: CDR1 DFQATT, CDR2 SNEGSKA (reference sequence). CDR3 length equals 13 residues. The DNA of the CDR3 is TGCAGTGCTAGAGATCAAACAGACTATGGCTACACCTTC. This sequence encodes CSARDQTDYGYTF.

This clonotype was seen repeatedly, ten times or more. V is TRBV4-2 and J is TRBJ2-3; the D is unclear. Between the trimmed V and J ends, which lost 0 bases and 4 bases, there was a span of 11 bases. This CDR3 comprises 15 residues. Germline V CDR1 and CDR2: LGHNA, YNFKEQ. DNA of the CDR3: TGTGCCAGCAGCCAAGATCTTGCTTTCTCAGATACGCAGTATTTT. Translating it yields CASSQDLAFSDTQYF.

To note about this clonotype: Just one base apart from a much larger clone, this may be a read error. This chain links TRBV3-1 with TRBJ2-3; 9 nucleotides agree with TRBD2. The CDR3 loop spans 16 amino acids. Germline assignment: CDR1 LGHDT and CDR2 YNNKEL (reference sequence). Trimming at V came to 4 bases and at J to 0 bases, leaving 5 bases not matched to a gene. CDR3 coding DNA: TGTGCCAGCAGCCGACCTAGCGGGACTAGCACAGATACGCAGTATTTT. It encodes CASSRPSGTSTDTQYF.

The rearrangement joins TRBV21-1 to TRBJ2-3; the table's D call of TRBD2 was not tested on the DNA. TRBV21-1 is recorded as a pseudogene. The CDR3 extends over 16 amino acids. CDR3 coding DNA: TGTGCCAGCAGCACCTTAGCGGGGGGCGGTATAGATACGCAGTATTTT. It codes for CASSTLAGGGIDTQYF.

The chain is built from TRBV12-3 or TRBV12-4 and TRBJ2-1; the D gene is possibly TRBD2 (6 bases). V dropped 2 bases and J dropped 9 bases, with 14 bases sitting between them. CDR3 length: 14 residues. The CDR3 sequence is CASSLLGSSLEQFF. The DNA of the CDR3 is TGTGCCAGCAGTTTACTCGGGAGTAGTCTTGAGCAGTTCTTC.

The V call is TRBV18, the J call TRBJ1-4; D uncertain. V lost 8 bases and J 7 bases, leaving 17 bases between the germline ends. The CDR3 loop spans 14 amino acids. Germline V gene sequence: CDR1 KGHSH, CDR2 LQKENI. CDR3: CASHPGGGSEKLFF. Here the CDR3 DNA reads TGTGCCAGCCATCCAGGCGGAGGGAGTGAAAAACTGTTTTTT.

This clonotype was counted between two and nine times. The chain combines TRBV6-6 with TRBJ2-7, with TRBD2 identical over 8 bases. The CDR3 sequence is 15 residues long. Per germline, CDR1 MNHNY and CDR2 SVGAGI (reference sequence). Losses at the gene ends were 2 bases for V and 3 bases for J; bases not matched to a gene: 6. The DNA for the CDR3 is TGTGCCAGCAGTTACCTAGAGCGGGAGATCTACGAGCAGTACTTC. It is translated as CASSYLEREIYEQYF.

This clonotype was recorded a few times. The chain couples TRBV6-1 to TRBJ2-4; 9 nucleotides align to TRBD2. The CDR3 is made up of 17 amino acids. Per the germline V gene, CDR1 is MNHNS and CDR2 is SASEGT. Trimming cost V 7 bases and J 8 bases; bases outside gene matches: 18. The CDR3 reads CASNQDVRGGRAYIQYF. In DNA form, the CDR3 reads TGTGCCAGCAACCAAGACGTAAGGGGCGGGAGGGCATACATTCAGTACTTC.

Regarding this clonotype: The junction departs from the called germline gene at one end, perhaps through a read error. This sequence joins TRBV6-6 and TRBJ1-2; no clear D gene. Germline V gene lookup returns CDR1 MNHNY and CDR2 SVGAGI (reference sequence). The CDR3 length is 12 residues. The CDR3 loop is CASSVDNYGHTF. The DNA for the CDR3 is TGTGCCAGCAGTGTAGATAACTATGGCCACACCTTC.